This T cell receptor beta chain was captured by sequencing in a study of immune evolution from preneoplasia to lung adenocarcinoma. Overall study findings and caveats: From normal lung to invasive adenocarcinoma, top clone frequencies appeared to decrease. Clonality was highest in normal lung, lower in later-stage lesions apparently.

Using immunoSEQ multiplex PCR, the repertoire was profiled, and TCRdb retains in-frame clones only, with some absent. The table lists approximately 8,800 clones, roughly four fifths of them singletons, with less than 3.5% in the top ten. Resections took place in Japan or China from the mid-2010s to the late 2010s. On this clone: The antigen remains unidentified.

V lost 0 bases, J lost 4 bases, and 4 bases stayed unmatched. Germline CDR1 and CDR2: SGHTA and FQGTGA. The CDR3 totals 17 residues. Material: FFPE lung adenocarcinoma in situ tissue. The clonotype originates from an older person with lung adenocarcinoma. The chain employs TRBV7-3 and TRBJ2-1, with TRBD2 identical over 12 bases. The CDR3 protein is CASSLTTGLAGYNEQFF. CDR3 nucleotide sequence: TGTGCCAGCAGCTTAACCACTGGACTAGCGGGGTACAATGAGCAGTTCTTC.